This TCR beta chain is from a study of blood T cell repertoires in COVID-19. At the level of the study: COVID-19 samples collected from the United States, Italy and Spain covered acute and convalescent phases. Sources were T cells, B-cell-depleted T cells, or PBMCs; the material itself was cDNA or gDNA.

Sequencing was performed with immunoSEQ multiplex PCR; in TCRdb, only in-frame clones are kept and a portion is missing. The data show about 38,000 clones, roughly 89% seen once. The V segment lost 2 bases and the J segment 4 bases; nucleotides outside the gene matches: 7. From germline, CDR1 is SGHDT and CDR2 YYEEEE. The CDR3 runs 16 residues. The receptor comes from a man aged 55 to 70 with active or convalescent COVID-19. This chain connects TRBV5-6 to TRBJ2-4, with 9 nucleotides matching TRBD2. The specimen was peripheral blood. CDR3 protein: CASSLGASGVKNIQYF. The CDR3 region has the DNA TGTGCCAGCAGCTTAGGGGCTAGCGGGGTTAAAAACATTCAGTACTTC.